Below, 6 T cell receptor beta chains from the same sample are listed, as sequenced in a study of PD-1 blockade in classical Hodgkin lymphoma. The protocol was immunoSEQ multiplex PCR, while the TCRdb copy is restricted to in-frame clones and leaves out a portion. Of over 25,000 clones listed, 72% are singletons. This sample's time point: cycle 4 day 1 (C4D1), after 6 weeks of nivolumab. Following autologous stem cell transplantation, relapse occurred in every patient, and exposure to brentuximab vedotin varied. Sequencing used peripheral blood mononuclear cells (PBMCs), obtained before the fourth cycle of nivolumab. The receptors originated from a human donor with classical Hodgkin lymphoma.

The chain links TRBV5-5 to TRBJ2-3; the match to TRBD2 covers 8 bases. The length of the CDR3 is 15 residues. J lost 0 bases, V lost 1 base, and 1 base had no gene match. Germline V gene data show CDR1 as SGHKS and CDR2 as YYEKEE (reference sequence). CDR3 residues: CASSLSGSSTDTQYF. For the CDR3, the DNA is TGTGCCAGCAGCTTGAGCGGGAGTAGCACAGATACGCAGTATTTT.

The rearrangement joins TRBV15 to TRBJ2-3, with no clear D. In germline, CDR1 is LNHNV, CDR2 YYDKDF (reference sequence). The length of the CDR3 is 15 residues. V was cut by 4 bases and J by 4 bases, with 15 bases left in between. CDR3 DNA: TGTGCCACCAGCATTCCAAGCTCGACCGCAGATACGCAGTATTTT. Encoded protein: CATSIPSSTADTQYF.

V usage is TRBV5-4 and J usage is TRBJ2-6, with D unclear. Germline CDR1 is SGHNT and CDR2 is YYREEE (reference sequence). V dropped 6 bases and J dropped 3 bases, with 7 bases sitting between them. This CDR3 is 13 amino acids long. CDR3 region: CASIRIGANVLTF. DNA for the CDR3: TGTGCCAGCATACGAATTGGGGCCAACGTCCTGACTTTC.

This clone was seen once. The CDR3 coding sequence is TGTGCCAGCAGCTCAGCGGGGGGGCCGGGAGATACGCAGTATTTT. It yields the protein CASSSAGGPGDTQYF. J is TRBJ2-3 and V is TRBV9; 10 bases agree with TRBD2. J was trimmed by 5 bases and V by 4 bases; bases with no gene match: 7. This CDR3 comprises 15 residues. The germline gives CDR1 SGDLS, CDR2 YYNGEE.

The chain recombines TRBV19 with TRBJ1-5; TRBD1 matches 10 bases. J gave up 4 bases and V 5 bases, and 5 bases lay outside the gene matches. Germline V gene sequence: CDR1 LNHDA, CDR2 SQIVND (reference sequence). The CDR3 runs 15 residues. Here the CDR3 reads CASSGQGGKNQPQHF. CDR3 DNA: TGTGCCAGTAGTGGACAGGGGGGAAAGAATCAGCCCCAGCATTTT.

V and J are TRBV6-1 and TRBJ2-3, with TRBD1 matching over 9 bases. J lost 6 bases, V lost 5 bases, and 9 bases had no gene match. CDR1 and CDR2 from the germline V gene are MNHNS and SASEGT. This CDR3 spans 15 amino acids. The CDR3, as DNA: TGTGCCAGCAGTCGCGGGGACAGGGAGCCGGATACGCAGTATTTT. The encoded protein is CASSRGDREPDTQYF.